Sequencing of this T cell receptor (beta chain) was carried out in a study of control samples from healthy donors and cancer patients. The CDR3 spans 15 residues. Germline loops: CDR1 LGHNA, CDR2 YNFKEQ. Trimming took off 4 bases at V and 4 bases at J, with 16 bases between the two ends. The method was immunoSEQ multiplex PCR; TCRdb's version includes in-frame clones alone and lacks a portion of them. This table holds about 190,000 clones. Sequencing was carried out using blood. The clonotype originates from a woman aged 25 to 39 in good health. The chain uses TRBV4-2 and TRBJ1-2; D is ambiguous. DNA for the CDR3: TGTGCCAGCAGCCCCTACTTCCAAGGGAGCTATGGCTACACCTTC. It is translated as CASSPYFQGSYGYTF.